This T cell receptor (beta chain) is drawn from a study of cytomegalovirus exposure and HLA in healthy donors. Study-wide findings and caveats: Some highly shared sequence variants likely arose as a pipeline artifact.

CDR1 MNHNS and CDR2 SASEGT come from the germline V gene. CDR3 length: 15 residues. Trimming stripped 7 bases from V and 1 base from J, with 16 bases between. The PCR ran on 60 Vbeta and 13 Jbeta primers. Assay: immunoSEQ multiplex PCR; the TCRdb copy retains only in-frame clones and omits some. The repertoire has about 85,000 clones, under 90% of them found once; the top ten carry roughly 30%. About this clone: Its specificity is unknown.

This receptor was identified in a man aged 50 to 59 in good health and CMV-seropositive. The source material was PBMCs. V gene TRBV6-1 combines with J gene TRBJ2-5, with D perhaps matching TRBD1 (7 bases). CDR3 DNA sequence: TGTGCCAGCACTCTCCAGGGGGGTCTCCAAGAGACCCAGTACTTC. Translating gives CASTLQGGLQETQYF.